These 9 T cell receptor beta chains were sequenced from one sample in a study of T cell changes during pregnancy in multiple sclerosis. TCRdb keeps only in-frame clones here, not all; method: immunoSEQ multiplex PCR. The repertoire consists of approximately 43,000 clones, with about 92% occurring once and the leading ten covering roughly 10%. The sample was CD8+ T cells from peripheral blood mononuclear cells, taken in the first trimester of pregnancy. Every receptor here comes from a female donor with multiple sclerosis, enrolled in a pregnancy study.

This chain uses TRBV18 with TRBJ1-2; tentatively, D is TRBD1 (5 bases). Germline V gives CDR1 KGHSH, CDR2 LQKENI. V was pared by 0 bases and J by 6 bases, with 11 bases between. This CDR3 comprises 14 residues. The CDR3 sequence is CASSPPQVIHGYTF. In DNA form, the CDR3 reads TGTGCCAGCTCACCACCACAGGTTATCCATGGCTACACCTTC.

This rearrangement joins TRBV6-5 to TRBJ2-7; 10 bases fit TRBD1. CDR1 and CDR2 (germline): MNHEY, SVGAGI. Trimming at V came to 2 bases and at J to 3 bases, leaving 4 bases not matched to a gene. CDR3 size: 15 residues. The CDR3 here is CASSYGGTGDYEQYF. The CDR3 DNA reads as TGTGCCAGCAGTTACGGGGGGACAGGGGACTACGAGCAGTACTTC.

This chain joins TRBV27 and TRBJ1-2; D call uncertain. V lost 5 bases, J lost 5 bases, and 9 bases lay in between. Germline V lookup: CDR1 MNHEY, CDR2 SMNVEV (reference sequence). The CDR3 is 12 residues long. The CDR3 nucleotides are TGTGCCAGCAGTCCATCAGGATATGGCTACACCTTC. It specifies CASSPSGYGYTF.

This chain uses TRBV29-1 with TRBJ2-7; D not resolved. V lost 2 bases, J lost 4 bases, and 9 bases lay in between. CDR1 is SQVTM, CDR2 ANQGSEA, per germline. This CDR3 spans 12 amino acids. The CDR3: CSVERSDYEQYF. CDR3 bases: TGCAGCGTTGAACGGTCCGATTACGAGCAGTACTTC.

This chain links TRBV6-1 with TRBJ2-1; 10 bases agree with TRBD2. V was pared by 2 bases and J by 8 bases, with 6 bases of the junction left unmatched. CDR1 and CDR2 from the germline V gene are MNHNS and SASEGT. This CDR3 region has 15 residues. The CDR3 region has the DNA TGTGCCAGCAGTGAACCAGCGGGAGGGCTAGATGAGCAGTTCTTC. Its translation: CASSEPAGGLDEQFF.

This chain links TRBV5-5 with TRBJ2-7, with 9 bases fitting TRBD2. With 0 bases clipped from V and 5 bases from J, the junction kept 6 bases outside the gene matches. Germline assignment: CDR1 SGHKS and CDR2 YYEKEE (reference sequence). The CDR3 covers 15 residues. CDR3 sequence: CASSLGQREVDEQYF. The CDR3 DNA is TGTGCCAGCAGCTTGGGCCAGCGGGAGGTCGACGAGCAGTACTTC.

This clone turned up a few times. J is TRBJ1-2 and V is TRBV9; D may be TRBD1 (6 bases). CDR1 and CDR2 from the germline V gene are SGDLS and YYNGEE. The CDR3 loop spans 16 amino acids. V was trimmed by 1 base and J by 4 bases, leaving 17 bases between them. This CDR3 is CASSVITAGAIYGYTF. The CDR3 DNA reads TGTGCCAGCAGCGTAATTACGGCAGGGGCTATCTATGGCTACACCTTC.

This chain connects TRBV4-1 to TRBJ2-3; TRBD2 matches at 8 bases. The CDR3 consists of 16 residues. Per germline, CDR1 MGHRA and CDR2 YSYEKL. V shed 0 bases and J 3 bases; nucleotides not matched to a gene: 5. In DNA, the CDR3 is TGCGCCAGCAGCCAAGATCTGAGCGGGAGTACAGATACGCAGTATTTT. This sequence encodes CASSQDLSGSTDTQYF.

The DNA for the CDR3 is TGTGCCAGCAGTTACTCGATAGGCGGATCCTACGAGCAGTACTTC. Protein: CASSYSIGGSYEQYF. This chain links TRBV6-5 with TRBJ2-7; D uncertain. The CDR3 runs to 15 residues. Germline-derived CDR1 and CDR2 are MNHEY and SVGAGI. The V end was cut by 0 bases, the J end by 1 base, with 10 bases between.